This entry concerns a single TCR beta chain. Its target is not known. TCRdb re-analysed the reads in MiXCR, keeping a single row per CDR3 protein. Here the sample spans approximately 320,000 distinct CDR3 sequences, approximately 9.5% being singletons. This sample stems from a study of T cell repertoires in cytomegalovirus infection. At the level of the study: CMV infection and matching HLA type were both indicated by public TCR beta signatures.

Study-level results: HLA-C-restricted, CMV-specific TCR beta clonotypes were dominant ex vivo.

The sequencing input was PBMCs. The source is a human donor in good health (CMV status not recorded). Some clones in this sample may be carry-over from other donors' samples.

The CDR3 region has the DNA TGCGCCAGCAGCTTGGAATGGGTGAACACTGAAGCTTTCTTT. Protein: CASSLEWVNTEAFF. V gene TRBV5-1 combines with J gene TRBJ1-1; D is unclear. This CDR3 comprises 14 residues. V was trimmed by 0 bases and J by 0 bases, leaving 6 bases between them. The germline CDR1 and CDR2 sequences are SGHRS and YFSETQ.